One and the same sample provided the 17 T cell receptor beta chains below, sequenced in a study of blood T cell repertoires in COVID-19. The data were produced by immunoSEQ multiplex PCR, yet TCRdb's version contains in-frame clones alone and is incomplete. This sample has approximately 260,000 clones; roughly 80% occur once, and the top ten carry more than 3%. Source material: PBMCs or T cells enriched from blood (not recorded which). The receptor source for this set is a man aged 45 to 65 who had recovered from COVID-19.

CDR3: CASLGLTYNEQFF. CDR3 nucleotides: TGTGCTTCCCTGGGACTGACGTACAATGAGCAGTTCTTC. The V and J genes are TRBV7-9 and TRBJ2-1, with D tentatively TRBD2 (6 bases). Germline-derived CDR1 and CDR2 are SEHNR and FQNEAQ (reference sequence). The CDR3 covers 13 residues.

The rearrangement joins TRBV5-4 to TRBJ2-5, with 14 bases identical to TRBD2. CDR1 and CDR2 from the germline V gene are SGHNT and YYREEE (reference sequence). This CDR3 comprises 16 residues. V was clipped by 4 bases and J by 3 bases; unmatched bases: 5. CDR3 nucleotides: TGTGCCAGCAGCGGACCGGGACTAGCGGGAGAAGAGACCCAGTACTTC. It encodes CASSGPGLAGEETQYF.

This chain connects TRBV10-3 to TRBJ2-1; perhaps TRBD2 as D (6 bases). There are 13 residues in the CDR3. V was trimmed by 6 bases and J by 8 bases, leaving 14 bases between them. Germline V CDR1 and CDR2: ENHRY, SYGVKD. The CDR3 loop reads CAISPGGSDEQFF. CDR3 sequence (DNA): TGTGCCATCAGCCCCGGGGGTTCAGATGAGCAGTTCTTC.

The rearrangement links TRBV5-4 to TRBJ1-1, with D perhaps matching TRBD1 (5 bases). Trimming left V 4 bases short and J 1 base short, with 8 bases between. The CDR3 is 13 amino acids. The V gene's germline CDR1 is SGHNT and CDR2 YYREEE (reference sequence). CDR3 sequence: CASSVDRNTEAFF. CDR3 nucleotides: TGTGCCAGCAGCGTCGACAGGAACACTGAAGCTTTCTTT.

The chain has TRBV9 and TRBJ2-1, with D unclear. V dropped 0 bases and J dropped 5 bases, with 6 bases sitting between them. The CDR3 spans 13 residues. The germline CDR1 and CDR2 sequences are SGDLS and YYNGEE. The chain's CDR3 is CASSVDYHNEQFF. The CDR3 DNA reads as TGTGCCAGCAGCGTAGACTACCACAATGAGCAGTTCTTC.

V usage is TRBV3-1 (or the pseudogene TRBV3-2) and J usage is TRBJ1-1; D not certain. Looked up from germline, CDR1 is LGHDT and CDR2 is YNNKEL (reference sequence). The CDR3 sequence is 13 residues long. Trimming took 1 base from V and 2 from J, leaving 5 bases between them. The CDR3 here is CASSQVANTEAFF. The CDR3, as DNA: TGTGCCAGCAGCCAAGTGGCAAACACTGAAGCTTTCTTT.

The DNA of the CDR3 is TGCAGCGTTCGGGGGTATGGGTCCCAGGCCTACGAGCAGTACTTC. Amino acid sequence: CSVRGYGSQAYEQYF. The chain carries TRBV29-1 and TRBJ2-7, with a possible D match to TRBD2 (6 bases). With 5 bases removed from V and 2 bases from J, the gap between germline ends came to 19 bases. The CDR3 loop spans 15 amino acids. CDR1 and CDR2 from the germline V gene are SQVTM and ANQGSEA.

V usage is TRBV5-4 and J usage is TRBJ1-1; tentative D call: TRBD1 (5 bases). The germline gives CDR1 SGHNT, CDR2 YYREEE (reference sequence). Trimming removed 2 bases at V and 5 bases at J, with 10 bases between. The CDR3 is made up of 13 amino acids. The CDR3 is CASSFRVGTEAFF. Written as DNA, the CDR3 is TGTGCCAGCAGCTTCAGGGTGGGGACTGAAGCTTTCTTT.

This chain connects TRBV11-2 to TRBJ2-5; 13 nucleotides align to TRBD2. The trim removed 1 base at V and 5 bases at J, leaving 4 bases unmatched. The CDR3 is 16 amino acids. Germline V gives CDR1 SGHAT, CDR2 FQNNGV. The CDR3 coding sequence is TGTGCCAGCAGCTTAGCACTAGCGGGAGGGGGGGAGACCCAGTACTTC. Its protein is CASSLALAGGGETQYF.

V usage is TRBV27 and J usage is TRBJ1-6; D may be TRBD1 (5 bases). The V and J ends lost 2 bases and 4 bases respectively, with 12 bases between them. Germline CDR1 reads MNHEY; CDR2 reads SMNVEV (reference sequence). The CDR3 runs to 16 residues. CDR3 in amino acids: CASSLAGTGYNSPLHF. In DNA form, the CDR3 reads TGTGCCAGCAGTTTAGCGGGGACGGGTTATAATTCACCCCTCCACTTT.

This chain uses TRBV28 with TRBJ1-2; 12 bases agree with TRBD1. Unmatched junction bases numbered 8, after V lost 5 bases and J lost 7 bases. The CDR3 contains 15 residues. Germline values: CDR1 MDHEN, CDR2 SYDVKM. The CDR3 nucleotides are TGTGCCAGCAGTGGACCCGGGACAGGGGGCTTTGGCTACACCTTC. Translating it yields CASSGPGTGGFGYTF.

This clone has at least ten counts. The V gene is TRBV3-1 (or the pseudogene TRBV3-2), the J gene TRBJ1-5; no clear D. CDR3 length: 13 residues. V was clipped by 4 bases and J by 9 bases, with 13 bases between them. Germline CDR1 and CDR2: LGHDT and YNNKEL (reference sequence). For the CDR3, the DNA is TGTGCCAGCAGCCGAGCAGAGGGAGGGCCCCAGCATTTT. The encoded protein is CASSRAEGGPQHF.

As to this clone: The sample contains more than one DNA sequence encoding this CDR3. The J gene is TRBJ2-7, the V gene TRBV5-1; 10 bases agree with TRBD1. The junction had 4 bases not matched to a gene; V was cut back by 4 bases and J by 3 bases. The CDR3 is made up of 14 amino acids. Germline CDR1 reads SGHRS; CDR2 reads YFSETQ. In DNA form, the CDR3 reads TGCGCCAGCAGCCCGGGACAGGGGAGCTACGAGCAGTACTTC. Encoded protein: CASSPGQGSYEQYF.

This chain links TRBV11-1 with TRBJ2-1; maybe TRBD2 (5 bases). V was clipped by 0 bases and J by 10 bases, with 10 bases between them. The CDR3 totals 13 residues. Germline V lookup: CDR1 SGHAT, CDR2 FQDESV (reference sequence). The CDR3 sequence: CASSLAGWEEQFF. The CDR3 DNA is TGTGCCAGCAGCTTAGCAGGATGGGAGGAGCAGTTCTTC.

The V gene is TRBV6-4, the J gene TRBJ2-1; TRBD2 aligns across 11 bases. Germline-derived CDR1 and CDR2 are MRHNA and SNTAGT. The CDR3 sequence is 18 residues long. Losses at the gene ends were 4 bases for V and 6 bases for J; bases not matched to a gene: 14. The CDR3 DNA reads as TGTGCCAGCAGTGCCATAGGGGGTAGACTAGCGGGACTCAATGAGCAGTTCTTC. This translates into CASSAIGGRLAGLNEQFF.

V usage is TRBV28 and J usage is TRBJ1-1; 8 positions agree with TRBD1. J gave up 11 bases and V 8 bases, and 13 bases lay outside the gene matches. The CDR3 loop spans 13 amino acids. Germline V lookup: CDR1 MDHEN, CDR2 SYDVKM. CDR3 in amino acids: CASLGQGRVWAFF. The CDR3 DNA sequence: TGTGCCAGCCTCGGACAGGGACGTGTATGGGCTTTCTTT.

A word on this clone: Different DNA sequences within this sample yield the same CDR3. The rearrangement joins TRBV7-3 to TRBJ2-3; D might be TRBD1 (6 bases). Germline V gives CDR1 SGHTA, CDR2 FQGTGA. The CDR3 has 15 amino acids. V lost 0 bases and J lost 0, with 7 bases in between. The CDR3 sequence: CASSLTGGSTDTQYF. The CDR3, as DNA: TGTGCCAGCAGCTTAACAGGGGGTAGCACAGATACGCAGTATTTT. Full variable domain (outside the CDR3, taken from reference TRBV7-3 and TRBJ2-3): GAGVSQTPSNKVTEKGKYVELRCDPISGHTALYWYRQSLGQGPEFLIYFQGTGAADDSGLPNDRFFAVRPEGSVSTLKIQRTERGDSAVYLCASSLTGGSTDTQYFGPGTRLTVL.